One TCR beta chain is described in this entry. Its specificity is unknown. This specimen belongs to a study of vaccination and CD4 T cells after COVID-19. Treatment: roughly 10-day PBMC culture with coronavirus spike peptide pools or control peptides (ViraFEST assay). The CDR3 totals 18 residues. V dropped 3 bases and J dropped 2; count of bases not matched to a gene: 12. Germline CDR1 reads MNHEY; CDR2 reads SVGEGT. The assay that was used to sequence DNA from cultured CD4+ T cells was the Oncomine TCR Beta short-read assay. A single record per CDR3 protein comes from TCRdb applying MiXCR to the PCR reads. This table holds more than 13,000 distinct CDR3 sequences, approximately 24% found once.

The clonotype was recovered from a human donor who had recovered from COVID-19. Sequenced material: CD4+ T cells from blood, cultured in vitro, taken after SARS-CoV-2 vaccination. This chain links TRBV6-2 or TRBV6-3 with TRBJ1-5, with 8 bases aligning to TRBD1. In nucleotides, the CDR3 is TGTGCCAGCAGTTATGTTTATGGGACAGGAGGAGGCAATCAGCCCCAGCATTTT. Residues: CASSYVYGTGGGNQPQHF.